Detailed here is one T cell receptor (beta chain). The data are from a study of control samples from healthy donors and cancer patients. Clones were read by immunoSEQ multiplex PCR, and TCRdb kept only the in-frame ones, dropping some. The sample carries over 150,000 clones, 96% recorded once. The V and J ends lost 6 bases and 4 bases, in that order; junction bases with no gene match: 4. The length of the CDR3 is 15 residues. Germline V gene lookup returns CDR1 MNHEY and CDR2 SVGAGI. The receptor comes from a woman in her 30s in good health. The gene calls are TRBV6-5 and TRBJ2-5, with 14 bases matching TRBD2. Sequenced input: blood. The CDR3 bases are TGTGCCAGCAGCTTCGGGACTAGCGGGGGAGAGACCCAGTACTTC. It specifies CASSFGTSGGETQYF.